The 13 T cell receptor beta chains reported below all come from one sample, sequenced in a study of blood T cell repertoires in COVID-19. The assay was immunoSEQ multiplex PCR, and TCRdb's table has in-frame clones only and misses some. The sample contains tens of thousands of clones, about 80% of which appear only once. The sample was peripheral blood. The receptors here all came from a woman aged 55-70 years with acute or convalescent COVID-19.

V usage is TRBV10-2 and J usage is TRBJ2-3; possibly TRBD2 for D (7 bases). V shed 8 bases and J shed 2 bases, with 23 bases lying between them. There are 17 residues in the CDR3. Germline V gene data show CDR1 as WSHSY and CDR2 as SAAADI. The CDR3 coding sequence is TGCGCCAGCCTTACGACTCGGGGGGCTGGGTTCACAGATACGCAGTATTTT. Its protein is CASLTTRGAGFTDTQYF.

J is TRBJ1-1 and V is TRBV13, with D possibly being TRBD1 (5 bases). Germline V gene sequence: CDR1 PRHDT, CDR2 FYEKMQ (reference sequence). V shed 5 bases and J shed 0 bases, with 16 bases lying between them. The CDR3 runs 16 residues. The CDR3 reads CASSIGGGRMNTEAFF. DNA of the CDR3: TGTGCCAGCAGCATCGGCGGGGGGAGGATGAACACTGAAGCTTTCTTT. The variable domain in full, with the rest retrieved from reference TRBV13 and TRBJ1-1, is AAGVIQSPRHLIKEKRETATLKCYPIPRHDTVYWYQQGPGQDPQFLISFYEKMQSDKGSIPDRFSAQQFSDYHSELNMSSLELGDSALYFCASSIGGGRMNTEAFFGQGTRLTVV.

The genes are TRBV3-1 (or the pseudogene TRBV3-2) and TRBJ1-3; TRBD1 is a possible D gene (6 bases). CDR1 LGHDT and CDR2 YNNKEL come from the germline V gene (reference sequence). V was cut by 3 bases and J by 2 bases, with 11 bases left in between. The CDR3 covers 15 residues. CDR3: CASSQPRQAGNTIYF. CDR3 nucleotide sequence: TGTGCCAGCAGCCAGCCAAGACAGGCTGGAAACACCATATATTTT.

The CDR3 protein is CASSLVQGLNTEAFF. The CDR3 DNA is TGCGCCAGCAGCTTGGTTCAGGGATTGAACACTGAAGCTTTCTTT. V usage is TRBV5-1 and J usage is TRBJ1-1; TRBD1 might be the D (5 bases). CDR1 and CDR2 from the germline V gene are SGHRS and YFSETQ. V was trimmed by 0 bases and J by 0 bases, leaving 9 bases between them. The CDR3 is 15 amino acids.

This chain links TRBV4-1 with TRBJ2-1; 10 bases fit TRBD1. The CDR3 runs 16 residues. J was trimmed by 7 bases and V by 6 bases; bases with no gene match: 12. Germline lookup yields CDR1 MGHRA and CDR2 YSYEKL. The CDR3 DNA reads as TGCGCCAGCAGGCCGGAGGGACAGGGGAACGCGAATGAGCAGTTCTTC. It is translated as CASRPEGQGNANEQFF.

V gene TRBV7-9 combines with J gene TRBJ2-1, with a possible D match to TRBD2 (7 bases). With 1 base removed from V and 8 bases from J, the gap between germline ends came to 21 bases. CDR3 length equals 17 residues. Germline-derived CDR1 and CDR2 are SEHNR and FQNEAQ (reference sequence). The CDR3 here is CASSLEFRGGASYEQFF. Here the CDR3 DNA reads TGTGCCAGCAGCTTAGAGTTTAGAGGGGGGGCCTCTTATGAGCAGTTCTTC.

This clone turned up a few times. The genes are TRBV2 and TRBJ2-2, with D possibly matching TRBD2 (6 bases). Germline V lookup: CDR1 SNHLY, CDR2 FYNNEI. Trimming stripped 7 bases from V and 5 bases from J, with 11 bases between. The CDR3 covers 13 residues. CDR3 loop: CASMSGDTGELFF. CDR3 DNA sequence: TGTGCCAGCATGTCGGGGGATACCGGGGAGCTGTTTTTT. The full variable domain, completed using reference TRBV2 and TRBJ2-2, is EPEVTQTPSHQVTQMGQEVILRCVPISNHLYFYWYRQILGQKVEFLVSFYNNEISEKSEIFDDQFSVERPDGSNFTLKIRSTKLEDSAMYFCASMSGDTGELFFGEGSRLTVL.

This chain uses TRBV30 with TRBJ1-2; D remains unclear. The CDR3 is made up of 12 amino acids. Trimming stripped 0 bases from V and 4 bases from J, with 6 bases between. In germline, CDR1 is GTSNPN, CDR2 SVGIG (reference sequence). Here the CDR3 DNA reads TGTGCCTGGAGTGTACTTCCCTATGGCTACACCTTC. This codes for CAWSVLPYGYTF.

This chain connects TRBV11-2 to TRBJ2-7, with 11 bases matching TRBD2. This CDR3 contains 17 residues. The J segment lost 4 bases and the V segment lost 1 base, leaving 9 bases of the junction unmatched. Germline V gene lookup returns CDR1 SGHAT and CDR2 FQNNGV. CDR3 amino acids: CASSLVGSGGARYEQYF. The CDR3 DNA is TGTGCCAGCAGCTTAGTCGGTAGCGGGGGGGCTAGGTACGAGCAGTACTTC.

The CDR3 region is CASSWGAGDPAGGYTF. The CDR3 nucleotides read TGTGCCAGCAGCTGGGGGGCGGGGGACCCAGCAGGAGGCTACACCTTC. The chain recombines TRBV5-4 with TRBJ1-2; TRBD1 is a possible D gene (6 bases). CDR1 is SGHNT, CDR2 YYREEE, per germline (reference sequence). V dropped 3 bases and J dropped 8 bases, with 23 bases sitting between them. This CDR3 has 16 residues. Full variable domain (outside the CDR3, taken from reference TRBV5-4 and TRBJ1-2): ETGVTQSPTHLIKTRGQQVTLRCSSQSGHNTVSWYQQALGQGPQFIFQYYREEENGRGNFPPRFSGLQFPNYSSELNVNALELDDSALYLCASSWGAGDPAGGYTFGSGTRLTVV.

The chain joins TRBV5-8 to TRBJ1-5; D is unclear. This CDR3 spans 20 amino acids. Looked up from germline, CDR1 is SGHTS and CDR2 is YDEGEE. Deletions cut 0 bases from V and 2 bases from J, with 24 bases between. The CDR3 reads CASSLALSRAVRVGNQPQHF. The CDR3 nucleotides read TGTGCCAGCAGCTTGGCCCTAAGCCGGGCTGTGAGGGTTGGCAATCAGCCCCAGCATTTT.

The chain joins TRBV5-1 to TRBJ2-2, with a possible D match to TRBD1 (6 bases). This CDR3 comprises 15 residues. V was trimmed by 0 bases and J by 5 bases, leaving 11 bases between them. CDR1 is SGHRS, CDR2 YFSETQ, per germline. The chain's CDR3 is CASSLDQGSTGELFF. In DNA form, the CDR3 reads TGCGCCAGCAGCTTGGATCAGGGGAGTACCGGGGAGCTGTTTTTT.

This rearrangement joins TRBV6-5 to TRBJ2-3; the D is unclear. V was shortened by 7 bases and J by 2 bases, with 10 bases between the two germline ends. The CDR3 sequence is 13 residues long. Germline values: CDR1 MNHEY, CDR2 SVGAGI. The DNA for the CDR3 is TGTGCCAGCAAAGTTACAGCCACAGATACGCAGTATTTT. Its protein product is CASKVTATDTQYF.